The text below deals with one TCR beta chain. The sample originates from a study of CD8 T cells in Susac syndrome. The V gene's germline CDR1 is KGHDR and CDR2 SFDVKD. The CDR3 spans 15 residues. Unmatched junction bases numbered 3, after V lost 4 bases and J lost 3 bases. It was with random hexamers that 0.5 to 1 ug RNA was reverse transcribed. TCRdb reprocessed the immunoSEQ multiplex PCR reads via MiXCR and lists one record per CDR3 protein. The table records roughly 120,000 distinct CDR3 sequences, just under 95% of them present only once. V usage is TRBV24-1 and J usage is TRBJ2-1, with 9 bases lining up with TRBD2. The clonotype originates from a human donor in good health. Sequencing was performed on CD4+ T cells from PBMCs. The chain's CDR3 is CATSERAGGYNEQFF. The CDR3 coding sequence is TGTGCCACCAGTGAACGAGCGGGAGGCTACAATGAGCAGTTCTTC.